These T cell receptor beta chains were read from a single sample in a study of blood T cell repertoires in COVID-19. Sequenced by immunoSEQ multiplex PCR; TCRdb stores in-frame clones only, minus some. The sample shows approximately 170,000 clones, 70% to 90% of them seen only once. Sequencing was performed on peripheral blood. The receptors were gathered from a man aged 80 or over with COVID-19, enrolled during active disease. Each CDR3 is given with its conserved first and last residue. Fields, in order: V gene, D gene, clone size, J gene, CDR3 protein, CDR3 DNA. A D gene is named only where the DNA matches it firmly. Part of the rows lack a size; the others show once, few, many or a class for expanded clones.

v_gene: TRBV6-5; d_gene: -; abundance: few; j_gene: TRBJ1-1; CDR3aa: CASSPGGIAFF; CDR3nt: TGTGCCAGCAGCCCCGGGGGGATAGCTTTCTTT
v_gene: TRBV9; d_gene: TRBD1; abundance: -; j_gene: TRBJ1-1; CDR3aa: CASSVRDRGTEAFF; CDR3nt: TGTGCCAGCAGCGTAAGGGACAGGGGCACTGAAGCTTTCTTT
v_gene: TRBV5-1; d_gene: TRBD1; abundance: -; j_gene: TRBJ1-1; CDR3aa: CASRYYGTENTEAFF; CDR3nt: TGCGCCAGCAGGTATTACGGGACAGAGAACACTGAAGCTTTCTTT
v_gene: TRBV27; d_gene: -; abundance: -; j_gene: TRBJ2-5; CDR3aa: CASSSDSWETQYF; CDR3nt: TGTGCCAGCAGTTCGGACAGTTGGGAGACCCAGTACTTC
v_gene: TRBV10-3; d_gene: -; abundance: once; j_gene: TRBJ2-6; CDR3aa: CAISEWRDRSSTSGANVLTF; CDR3nt: TGTGCCATCAGTGAGTGGCGAGACAGGTCGTCGACTTCTGGGGCCAACGTCCTGACTTTC
v_gene: TRBV6-6; d_gene: -; abundance: -; j_gene: TRBJ1-1; CDR3aa: CASSPPGRAFF; CDR3nt: TGTGCCAGCAGCCCCCCCGGGAGAGCTTTCTTT
v_gene: TRBV7-2; d_gene: -; abundance: -; j_gene: TRBJ1-1; CDR3aa: CASSPRPGGNTEAFF; CDR3nt: TGTGCCAGCAGCCCCCGGCCGGGGGGGAACACTGAAGCTTTCTTT
v_gene: TRBV12-3/TRBV12-4; d_gene: -; abundance: -; j_gene: TRBJ1-5; CDR3aa: CASSDRTNQPQHF; CDR3nt: TGTGCCAGCAGTGACAGGACCAATCAGCCCCAGCATTTT
v_gene: TRBV4-3; d_gene: -; abundance: -; j_gene: TRBJ1-2; CDR3aa: CASSQDSQGYGYTF; CDR3nt: TGCGCCAGCAGCCAAGATTCTCAGGGATATGGCTACACCTTC
v_gene: TRBV9; d_gene: TRBD1; abundance: -; j_gene: TRBJ1-2; CDR3aa: CASSVATTQDRRNYGYTF; CDR3nt: TGTGCCAGCAGCGTAGCTACGACCCAGGACAGGAGAAACTATGGCTACACCTTC
v_gene: TRBV7-2; d_gene: TRBD1; abundance: once; j_gene: TRBJ1-5; CDR3aa: CASSLASGTGVNQPQHF; CDR3nt: TGTGCCAGCAGCTTAGCATCGGGGACAGGAGTTAATCAGCCCCAGCATTTT
v_gene: TRBV3-1/TRBV3-2; d_gene: TRBD2; abundance: -; j_gene: TRBJ2-3; CDR3aa: CASSQLGAGGRTDTQYF; CDR3nt: TGTGCCAGCAGCCAATTGGGCGCGGGGGGGCGCACAGATACGCAGTATTTT
v_gene: TRBV6-5; d_gene: -; abundance: -; j_gene: TRBJ2-7; CDR3aa: CASSYSTEFSYEQYF; CDR3nt: TGTGCCAGCAGTTACTCGACGGAGTTTTCCTACGAGCAGTACTTC
v_gene: TRBV6-5; d_gene: -; abundance: few; j_gene: TRBJ1-5; CDR3aa: CASSRGDSSNQPQHF; CDR3nt: TGTGCCAGCAGCCGAGGAGACAGCAGCAATCAGCCCCAGCATTTT
v_gene: TRBV7-8; d_gene: TRBD1; abundance: -; j_gene: TRBJ2-5; CDR3aa: CASSPSVQGDQETQYF; CDR3nt: TGTGCCAGCAGCCCATCAGTCCAGGGGGATCAAGAGACCCAGTACTTC
v_gene: TRBV5-4; d_gene: TRBD1; abundance: once; j_gene: TRBJ2-5; CDR3aa: CASSLEQGVVETQYF; CDR3nt: TGTGCCAGCAGCTTGGAACAGGGGGTGGTAGAGACCCAGTACTTC
v_gene: TRBV5-1; d_gene: TRBD1; abundance: -; j_gene: TRBJ1-2; CDR3aa: CASSRTGNYGYTF; CDR3nt: TGCGCCAGCAGCCGGACAGGGAACTATGGCTACACCTTC
v_gene: TRBV9; d_gene: TRBD1; abundance: -; j_gene: TRBJ1-2; CDR3aa: CASSVARTGNGYTF; CDR3nt: TGTGCCAGCAGCGTAGCTAGGACAGGGAATGGCTACACCTTC
v_gene: TRBV5-4; d_gene: -; abundance: -; j_gene: TRBJ1-4; CDR3aa: CASSTPGTLDKLFF; CDR3nt: TGTGCCAGCAGCACCCCCGGGACTTTGGATAAACTGTTTTTT
v_gene: TRBV2; d_gene: -; abundance: -; j_gene: TRBJ2-6; CDR3aa: CASSGTLSANVLTF; CDR3nt: TGTGCCAGCAGTGGGACACTGTCGGCCAACGTCCTGACTTTC
v_gene: TRBV19; d_gene: -; abundance: -; j_gene: TRBJ2-2; CDR3aa: CASRRANTGELFF; CDR3nt: TGTGCCAGCCGGCGGGCGAACACCGGGGAGCTGTTTTTT
v_gene: TRBV10-2; d_gene: -; abundance: -; j_gene: TRBJ2-7; CDR3aa: CASTRQLNSYEQYF; CDR3nt: TGCGCCAGCACTAGACAGTTGAACTCCTACGAGCAGTACTTC
v_gene: TRBV18; d_gene: TRBD1; abundance: -; j_gene: TRBJ1-3; CDR3aa: CASSPSGGGYGNTIYF; CDR3nt: TGTGCCAGCTCACCATCTGGAGGGGGCTATGGAAACACCATATATTTT
v_gene: TRBV5-4; d_gene: -; abundance: -; j_gene: TRBJ1-4; CDR3aa: CASSQGFREKLFF; CDR3nt: TGTGCCAGCAGCCAGGGCTTTCGCGAAAAACTGTTTTTT
v_gene: TRBV5-4; d_gene: TRBD1; abundance: -; j_gene: TRBJ2-2; CDR3aa: CASSHWTGQYTGELFF; CDR3nt: TGTGCCAGCAGCCATTGGACAGGGCAATACACCGGGGAGCTGTTTTTT
v_gene: TRBV2; d_gene: -; abundance: -; j_gene: TRBJ1-1; CDR3aa: CASSELPGQGEAFF; CDR3nt: TGTGCCAGCAGTGAGCTACCGGGACAAGGTGAAGCTTTCTTT
v_gene: TRBV5-1; d_gene: -; abundance: -; j_gene: TRBJ1-4; CDR3aa: CASSSQGWSNEKLFF; CDR3nt: TGCGCCAGCAGCTCACAGGGATGGAGTAATGAAAAACTGTTTTTT
v_gene: TRBV27; d_gene: TRBD1; abundance: -; j_gene: TRBJ1-2; CDR3aa: CASSLQGGNYGYTF; CDR3nt: TGTGCCAGCAGTTTACAGGGGGGCAACTATGGCTACACCTTC
v_gene: TRBV19; d_gene: TRBD1; abundance: once; j_gene: TRBJ1-5; CDR3aa: CASSIDRGRFQPQHF; CDR3nt: TGTGCCAGTAGTATAGACAGGGGGCGCTTCCAGCCCCAGCATTTT
v_gene: TRBV11-2; d_gene: -; abundance: -; j_gene: TRBJ1-2; CDR3aa: CASSLVGTGWVYGYTF; CDR3nt: TGTGCCAGCAGCTTAGTCGGAACAGGGTGGGTCTATGGCTACACCTTC
v_gene: TRBV24-1; d_gene: -; abundance: -; j_gene: TRBJ2-5; CDR3aa: CATSDLGGNGRETQYF; CDR3nt: TGTGCCACCAGTGATTTGGGCGGGAACGGGAGAGAGACCCAGTACTTC
v_gene: TRBV2; d_gene: TRBD2; abundance: -; j_gene: TRBJ2-3; CDR3aa: CASRVGAGVTDTQYF; CDR3nt: TGTGCCAGCAGAGTCGGAGCGGGGGTAACAGATACGCAGTATTTT
v_gene: TRBV5-1; d_gene: -; abundance: -; j_gene: TRBJ2-3; CDR3aa: CASSLGEGPTDTQYF; CDR3nt: TGCGCCAGCAGCTTGGGCGAGGGTCCGACAGATACGCAGTATTTT
v_gene: TRBV18; d_gene: TRBD1; abundance: -; j_gene: TRBJ1-2; CDR3aa: CASSPVDRGQDGYTF; CDR3nt: TGTGCCAGCTCACCGGTGGACAGGGGGCAGGATGGCTACACCTTC
v_gene: TRBV10-3; d_gene: TRBD2; abundance: -; j_gene: TRBJ2-3; CDR3aa: CAIMPSGGSDTQYF; CDR3nt: TGTGCCATCATGCCTAGCGGGGGATCAGATACGCAGTATTTT
v_gene: TRBV7-9; d_gene: TRBD1; abundance: -; j_gene: TRBJ1-6; CDR3aa: CASQFTGDHSPLHF; CDR3nt: TGTGCCAGCCAGTTCACAGGGGACCATTCACCCCTCCACTTT
v_gene: TRBV15; d_gene: -; abundance: -; j_gene: TRBJ1-1; CDR3aa: CATSTTGNTEAFF; CDR3nt: TGTGCCACCAGCACGACAGGGAACACTGAAGCTTTCTTT
v_gene: TRBV19; d_gene: TRBD2; abundance: -; j_gene: TRBJ2-7; CDR3aa: CASSTRLAGGYEQYF; CDR3nt: TGTGCCAGTAGTACCCGACTAGCGGGGGGCTACGAGCAGTACTTC
v_gene: TRBV19; d_gene: -; abundance: -; j_gene: TRBJ1-2; CDR3aa: CASSIAGNYGYTF; CDR3nt: TGTGCCAGTAGTATAGCAGGCAACTATGGCTACACCTTC
v_gene: TRBV7-8; d_gene: -; abundance: -; j_gene: TRBJ2-1; CDR3aa: CASSLVLHEQFF; CDR3nt: TGTGCCAGCAGCTTAGTCCTTCATGAGCAGTTCTTC
v_gene: TRBV4-1; d_gene: TRBD1; abundance: -; j_gene: TRBJ1-1; CDR3aa: CASSHDINRGTEAFF; CDR3nt: TGCGCCAGCAGCCACGACATAAACAGGGGCACTGAAGCTTTCTTT
v_gene: TRBV25-1; d_gene: TRBD1; abundance: -; j_gene: TRBJ1-1; CDR3aa: CASSDHPGGGFSEAFF; CDR3nt: TGTGCCAGCAGTGACCACCCAGGGGGAGGTTTTAGTGAAGCTTTCTTT
v_gene: TRBV19; d_gene: TRBD1; abundance: -; j_gene: TRBJ1-1; CDR3aa: CASSIQGGTEAFF; CDR3nt: TGTGCCAGTAGTATACAGGGGGGAACTGAAGCTTTCTTT
v_gene: TRBV5-1; d_gene: TRBD1; abundance: -; j_gene: TRBJ1-4; CDR3aa: CASSLGGGVWEKLFF; CDR3nt: TGCGCCAGCAGCTTGGGAGGGGGCGTCTGGGAAAAACTGTTTTTT